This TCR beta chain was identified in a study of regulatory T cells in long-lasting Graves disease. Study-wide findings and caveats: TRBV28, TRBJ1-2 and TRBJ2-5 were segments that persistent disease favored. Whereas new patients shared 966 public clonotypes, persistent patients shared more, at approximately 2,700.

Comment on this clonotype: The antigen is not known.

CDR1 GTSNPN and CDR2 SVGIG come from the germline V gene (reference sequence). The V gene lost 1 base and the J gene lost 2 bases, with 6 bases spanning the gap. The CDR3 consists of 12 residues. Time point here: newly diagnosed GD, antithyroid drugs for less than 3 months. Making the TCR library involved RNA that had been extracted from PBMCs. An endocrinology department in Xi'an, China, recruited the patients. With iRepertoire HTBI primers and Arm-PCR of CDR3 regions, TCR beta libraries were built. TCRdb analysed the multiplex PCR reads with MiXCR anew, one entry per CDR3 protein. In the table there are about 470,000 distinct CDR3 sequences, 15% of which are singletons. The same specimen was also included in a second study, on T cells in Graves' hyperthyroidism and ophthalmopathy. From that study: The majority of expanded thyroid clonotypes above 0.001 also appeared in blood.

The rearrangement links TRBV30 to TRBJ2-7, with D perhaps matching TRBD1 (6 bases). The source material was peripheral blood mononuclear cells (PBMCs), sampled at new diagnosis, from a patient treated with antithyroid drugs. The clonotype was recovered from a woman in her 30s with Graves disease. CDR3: CAWSGQAYEQYF. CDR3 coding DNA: TGTGCCTGGAGTGGACAGGCCTACGAGCAGTACTTC. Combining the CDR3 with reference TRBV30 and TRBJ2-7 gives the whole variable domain SQTIHQWPATLVQPVGSPLSLECTVEGTSNPNLYWYRQAAGRGLQLLFYSVGIGQISSEVPQNLSASRPQDRQFILSSKKLLLSDSGFYLCAWSGQAYEQYFGPGTRLTVT.